This passage covers 3 T cell receptor beta chains from one sample sequenced in a study of T cell changes during pregnancy in multiple sclerosis. Profiling relied on immunoSEQ multiplex PCR, and the TCRdb table lists in-frame clones only, not all of them. The table has around 50,000 clones, around 89% seen once. Sequenced material: CD8+ T cells from peripheral blood mononuclear cells, taken in the second trimester of pregnancy. Receptors originate from a female donor with multiple sclerosis, enrolled in a pregnancy study.

The rearrangement uses TRBV7-6 and TRBJ1-1, with no clear D. Germline V lookup: CDR1 SGHVS, CDR2 FNYEAQ. V lost 6 bases and J 0 bases, leaving 17 bases between the germline ends. CDR3 length: 16 residues. The CDR3 DNA follows: TGTGCCAGCAGTACTTTAGGTCGGGATATGAACACTGAAGCTTTCTTT. Protein sequence: CASSTLGRDMNTEAFF.

V and J are TRBV6-1 and TRBJ2-7; D not certain. With 3 bases removed from V and 2 bases from J, the gap between germline ends came to 11 bases. Germline V gives CDR1 MNHNS, CDR2 SASEGT. The CDR3 extends over 14 amino acids. The CDR3 DNA is TGTGCCAGCAGTGAGTTCCGGGTCGCCTACGAGCAGTACTTC. Translation: CASSEFRVAYEQYF.

The V gene is TRBV9, the J gene TRBJ2-7; TRBD1 aligns across 10 bases. This CDR3 has 17 residues. Trimming took 5 bases from V and 3 from J; bases not matched to a gene: 14. Per the germline V gene, CDR1 is SGDLS and CDR2 is YYNGEE. The CDR3 sequence: CASRPRDRGHLDYEQYF. The CDR3 DNA follows: TGTGCCAGCAGGCCCCGGGACAGGGGTCACCTGGACTACGAGCAGTACTTC.